Following are 25 T cell receptor beta chains from one sample sequenced in a study of cytomegalovirus exposure and HLA in healthy donors. Some clones are missing from TCRdb's copy, which holds only in-frame ones; the method was immunoSEQ multiplex PCR. Among about 160,000 clones listed, roughly 90% were seen once. The sequencing sample was made of PBMCs. These receptors were obtained from a man aged 18 to 30 in good health and CMV-seropositive.

The J gene is TRBJ1-3, the V gene TRBV28; TRBD1 aligns across 10 bases. The V gene end was trimmed by 5 bases and the J gene end by 8 bases; junction bases not matched to a gene: 12. CDR1 MDHEN and CDR2 SYDVKM come from the germline V gene. The CDR3 consists of 16 residues. The CDR3 DNA reads as TGTGCCAGCAGTCCCCGCGGGACAGGGGAAACAGACACCATATATTTT. This encodes CASSPRGTGETDTIYF.

The chain is built from TRBV2 and TRBJ2-1; no definite D call. The CDR3 length is 13 residues. V gave up 5 bases and J gave up 4 bases, with 9 bases separating them. Germline CDR1 and CDR2: SNHLY and FYNNEI. CDR3 region: CASSRELYNEQFF. CDR3 in DNA: TGTGCCAGCAGTAGAGAACTATACAATGAGCAGTTCTTC.

The chain has TRBV30 and TRBJ2-2; TRBD2 matches at 10 bases. The J segment lost 0 bases and the V segment lost 2 bases, leaving 12 bases of the junction unmatched. The CDR3 extends over 19 amino acids. The germline CDR1 and CDR2 sequences are GTSNPN and SVGIG (reference sequence). The CDR3 DNA is TGTGCCTGGAGTAGGCCAATATTCGGACTAGCGGCGAACACCGGGGAGCTGTTTTTT. It codes for CAWSRPIFGLAANTGELFF.

This chain links TRBV4-2 with TRBJ1-5, with TRBD1 matching over 8 bases. The germline CDR1 and CDR2 sequences are LGHNA and YNFKEQ. J was trimmed by 4 bases and V by 4 bases; bases with no gene match: 3. The CDR3 spans 14 residues. The CDR3 DNA sequence: TGTGCCAGCAGCCCGACAGGGGTAAATCAGCCCCAGCATTTT. This translates into CASSPTGVNQPQHF.

This chain connects TRBV7-9 to TRBJ1-2; D gene uncertain. CDR1 is SEHNR, CDR2 FQNEAQ, per germline (reference sequence). The V gene lost 5 bases and the J gene lost 3 bases, with 13 bases spanning the gap. The CDR3 runs 14 residues. The CDR3 reads CASSRLDGDYGYTF. The CDR3 bases are TGTGCCAGCAGCCGACTCGACGGAGACTATGGCTACACCTTC.

The genes are TRBV28 and TRBJ1-1; TRBD1 matches 10 bases. Germline V gene sequence: CDR1 MDHEN, CDR2 SYDVKM. Trimming at V came to 11 bases and at J to 1 base, leaving 7 bases not matched to a gene. This CDR3 is built from 14 residues. CDR3 sequence: CAGRQGAGNTEAFF. CDR3 DNA: TGTGCCGGTCGACAGGGGGCGGGGAACACTGAAGCTTTCTTT.

Here the CDR3 reads CASSLGSQSRGGYTF. In DNA, the CDR3 is TGTGCCAGCAGTCTCGGCAGCCAATCCAGGGGTGGCTACACCTTC. V gene TRBV28 combines with J gene TRBJ1-2, with D possibly TRBD1 on 6 matching bases. This CDR3 is built from 15 residues. The germline CDR1 and CDR2 sequences are MDHEN and SYDVKM. With 5 bases removed from V and 7 bases from J, the gap between germline ends came to 20 bases.

This chain connects TRBV7-6 to TRBJ2-3, with 8 bases lining up with TRBD2. This CDR3 has 15 amino acids. J lost 1 base, V lost 3 bases, and 3 bases had no gene match. Germline loops: CDR1 SGHVS, CDR2 FNYEAQ. For the CDR3, the DNA is TGTGCCAGCAGCTTTGCTAGCGGGCGCACAGATACGCAGTATTTT. It yields the protein CASSFASGRTDTQYF.

The chain has TRBV19 and TRBJ1-3; no reliable D call. Trimming shortened V by 10 bases and J by 0 bases, and 4 bases separated the two germline ends. The CDR3 has 11 residues. Germline V gene lookup returns CDR1 LNHDA and CDR2 SQIVND (reference sequence). CDR3 nucleotide sequence: TGTGCCATTTACTCTGGAAACACCATATATTTT. Protein: CAIYSGNTIYF.

The chain employs TRBV5-1 and TRBJ2-1; D gene unclear. Germline lookup yields CDR1 SGHRS and CDR2 YFSETQ. Trimming cost V 2 bases and J 5 bases, with 11 bases left between them. The length of the CDR3 is 14 residues. The CDR3 is CASSLEAADNEQFF. CDR3 nucleotides: TGCGCCAGCAGCTTAGAGGCAGCCGACAATGAGCAGTTCTTC.

V gene TRBV27 combines with J gene TRBJ2-5; maybe TRBD1 (5 bases). Trimming cost V 2 bases and J 6 bases, with 7 bases left between them. Germline loops: CDR1 MNHEY, CDR2 SMNVEV (reference sequence). This CDR3 has 12 amino acids. DNA of the CDR3: TGTGCCAGCAGTTTACAGGGCAAGACCCAGTACTTC. It is translated as CASSLQGKTQYF.

The chain joins TRBV30 to TRBJ1-3, with 7 bases that match TRBD1. This CDR3 is built from 13 residues. Germline trimming cut 2 bases from V and 4 bases from J; bases unmatched to any gene: 2. Per the germline V gene, CDR1 is GTSNPN and CDR2 is SVGIG (reference sequence). CDR3 in amino acids: CAWSKGAGNTIYF. The DNA for the CDR3 is TGTGCCTGGAGTAAGGGGGCGGGAAACACCATATATTTT.

The chain has TRBV10-3 and TRBJ2-1; 8 bases map to TRBD1. The CDR3 extends over 13 amino acids. Germline CDR1 and CDR2: ENHRY and SYGVKD. The V gene end was trimmed by 11 bases and the J gene end by 3 bases; junction bases not matched to a gene: 6. The CDR3 coding sequence is TGTGCCGCTACAGGGGGAATCTACAATGAGCAGTTCTTC. Its protein product is CAATGGIYNEQFF.

This rearrangement joins TRBV5-1 to TRBJ1-1, with D perhaps matching TRBD1 (5 bases). This CDR3 contains 14 residues. V lost 4 bases, J lost 4 bases, and 14 bases lay in between. Germline V CDR1 and CDR2: SGHRS, YFSETQ. The CDR3 DNA is TGCGCCAGCAGCCGTTGGGTGGGGGGCACTGAAGCTTTCTTT. Its translation is CASSRWVGGTEAFF.

The chain carries TRBV10-1 and TRBJ2-1, with TRBD2 identical over 8 bases. CDR3 length equals 19 residues. Looked up from germline, CDR1 is WNHNN and CDR2 is SYGVQD (reference sequence). Trimming removed 1 base from V and 1 base from J; junction bases left unmatched: 12. As DNA, the CDR3 is TGCGCCAGCAGTGAGTGGGGCGGTGTAAGCGGGAGTTCCTACAATGAGCAGTTCTTC. Translated: CASSEWGGVSGSSYNEQFF.

The gene calls are TRBV6-5 and TRBJ2-7; TRBD2 matches 10 bases. The CDR3 loop spans 14 amino acids. CDR1 is MNHEY, CDR2 SVGAGI, per germline. Trimming cost V 6 bases and J 2 bases; bases outside gene matches: 4. The CDR3 sequence: CASSKLAGPYEQYF. The CDR3 coding sequence is TGTGCCAGCAGCAAACTAGCGGGACCCTACGAGCAGTACTTC.

The chain recombines TRBV28 with TRBJ2-7; 9 bases agree with TRBD1. CDR3 length: 16 residues. J was trimmed by 1 base and V by 7 bases; bases with no gene match: 11. Germline CDR1 and CDR2: MDHEN and SYDVKM. The chain's CDR3 is CASTPGPGQGSYEQYF. DNA of the CDR3: TGTGCCAGCACCCCGGGACCGGGACAGGGTTCCTACGAGCAGTACTTC.

This clone was counted a few times. The chain carries TRBV4-1 and TRBJ2-7, with D possibly TRBD1 on 5 matching bases. Germline V CDR1 and CDR2: MGHRA, YSYEKL. Trimming shortened V by 0 bases and J by 1 base, and 7 bases separated the two germline ends. The CDR3 is made up of 14 amino acids. The CDR3, as DNA: TGCGCCAGCAGCCAAGACTCAGGGTCCTACGAGCAGTACTTC. Protein sequence: CASSQDSGSYEQYF.

The CDR3 DNA is TGTGCCATCAGTGAAACCCAGGCTAGCGGGAGGCATAATGAGCAGTTCTTC. It encodes CAISETQASGRHNEQFF. The gene calls are TRBV10-3 and TRBJ2-1; 11 bases line up with TRBD2. Germline CDR1 is ENHRY and CDR2 is SYGVKD. The CDR3 sequence is 17 residues long. The J segment lost 7 bases and the V segment lost 3 bases, leaving 11 bases of the junction unmatched.

The CDR3 sequence: CASSKMSYEQYF. The DNA for the CDR3 is TGTGCCAGCAGTAAAATGTCGTACGAGCAGTACTTC. The chain joins TRBV28 to TRBJ2-7; D unclear. Germline V CDR1 and CDR2: MDHEN, SYDVKM. With 5 bases removed from V and 4 bases from J, the gap between germline ends came to 9 bases. CDR3 length equals 12 residues.

The gene calls are TRBV13 and TRBJ2-1, with 8 bases aligning to TRBD2. Looked up from germline, CDR1 is PRHDT and CDR2 is FYEKMQ (reference sequence). V lost 3 bases and J lost 5; bases outside the gene matches: 9. The CDR3 is made up of 16 amino acids. The CDR3 DNA is TGTGCCAGCAGCTTCTCGTTAGCGGGGAGAAACAATGAGCAGTTCTTC. Residues: CASSFSLAGRNNEQFF.

The rearrangement links TRBV11-2 to TRBJ2-1; 7 bases map to TRBD2. CDR1 is SGHAT and CDR2 is FQNNGV in the germline V gene. Trimming took 5 bases from V and 7 from J; bases not matched to a gene: 5. CDR3 length: 13 residues. In DNA form, the CDR3 reads TGTGCCAGCAGCGGGACCGGGGGGAATGAGCAGTTCTTC. This sequence encodes CASSGTGGNEQFF.

The DNA for the CDR3 is TGCGCCAGCAGCCAAGTCGGAGCGGGAGGGCGAGCGTCCTACGAGCAGTACTTC. It is translated as CASSQVGAGGRASYEQYF. The chain recombines TRBV4-1 with TRBJ2-7, with 10 bases that match TRBD2. The V gene's germline CDR1 is MGHRA and CDR2 YSYEKL. The CDR3 spans 18 residues. V dropped 1 base and J dropped 1; count of bases not matched to a gene: 10.

This chain uses TRBV19 with TRBJ1-3; D may be TRBD1 (5 bases). In germline, CDR1 is LNHDA, CDR2 SQIVND (reference sequence). CDR3 length: 14 amino acids. V was clipped by 3 bases and J by 4 bases, with 10 bases between them. CDR3 DNA: TGTGCCAGTAGTATCGGGGGGGGAGGAAACACCATATATTTT. This sequence encodes CASSIGGGGNTIYF.

Note on this clone: A junction end diverges from the germline sequence, so it may reflect a read error. The chain joins TRBV28 to TRBJ2-7, with D uncertain. This CDR3 is 11 amino acids long. Germline CDR1 and CDR2: MDHEN and SYDVKM. The CDR3 DNA sequence: TGTGCCAGTCAAGCCCTGTCCCCCAGGATCTTC. It specifies CASQALSPRIF.